Sequencing of this T cell receptor (beta chain) was carried out in a study of T-cell reconstitution after alpha-beta-depleted transplantation in children. Study outcomes and limitations: One year after transplant, T-cell counts and diversity came mostly from newly produced T cells. Diversity of TCRbeta at day 60 was high in some patients, arising from surviving recipient T cells and thymic progenitors.

There are many counts of this clonotype. Antigen: not known. CDR3 length: 17 amino acids. V was clipped by 1 base and J by 5 bases, with 18 bases between them. Germline V CDR1 and CDR2: SGHRS, YFSETQ. Using unique molecular identifiers, the investigators prepared the TCRbeta library. Via MiXCR, TCRdb re-called the PCR reads, giving one row per CDR3 protein. Here the sample spans some 150,000 distinct CDR3 sequences, around 9% being singletons. This rearrangement joins TRBV5-1 to TRBJ2-2; no definite D call. The sequence was collected from a female patient aged 2-10 years who had a stem cell transplant for congenital amegakaryocytic thrombocytopenia, so the T cells may come from the graft donor. Sequencing used PBMCs, mostly from graft donor cells, obtained 180 days after TCRalphabeta/CD19-depleted stem cell transplant. CDR3 loop: CASSLPLFPTRTGELFF. The CDR3 DNA sequence: TGCGCCAGCAGCTTGCCGTTGTTCCCAACTCGTACCGGGGAGCTGTTTTTT.